This TCR beta chain appears in the sequencing data of a study of T cell responses to AZD1222 COVID-19 vaccine. Looking at the study overall: Recipients boosted at about 4 weeks or about 12 weeks are pooled. The study, taken as a whole, reports: Donors were largely white British and mainly female; clonal diversity was possibly underestimated. Close to half of spike-specific TCRs reportedly recognize unmutated variant regions. Spike-wide vaccine-associated CD4 TCRs dominated at 160-218 and 743-854.

For this clone: The antigen is not known. Different DNA sequences within this sample yield the same CDR3.

V lost 0 bases and J lost 8, with 8 bases in between. The germline gives CDR1 SGHTS, CDR2 YDEGEE. The CDR3 is 12 amino acids. Libraries were prepared by immunoSEQ multiplex PCR; TCRdb keeps only in-frame clonotypes and omits some of them. The table includes roughly 120,000 clones, 80% to 90% detected once. This receptor was taken from an adult in good health. The chain couples TRBV5-8 to TRBJ1-2, with a tentative D call TRBD1 (5 bases). Sequenced material: peripheral blood, taken on day 0 of AZD1222 vaccination. The CDR3 protein is CASSLGQRGYTF. As DNA, the CDR3 is TGTGCCAGCAGCTTGGGACAGCGGGGCTACACCTTC.